These 18 T cell receptor beta chains came from one sample sequenced in a study of shared clonotypes between healthy human individuals. Assay: immunoSEQ multiplex PCR; the TCRdb copy retains only in-frame clones and omits some. The table lists about half a million clones, more than 65% of them singletons. The sample was PBMCs. The origin of the receptors is a woman between 40 and 50 years old in good health. Some clones in this sample may be carry-over from other donors' samples.

The J gene is TRBJ1-2, the V gene TRBV4-3, with TRBD1 as a possible D gene (5 bases). The CDR3 contains 17 residues. V lost 4 bases and J lost 5, with 23 bases in between. Germline-derived CDR1 and CDR2 are LGHNA and YSLEER. CDR3: CASSLVRDVTRLYGYTF. CDR3 DNA sequence: TGCGCCAGCAGCCTCGTAAGGGACGTAACCCGTTTGTATGGCTACACCTTC.

This rearrangement joins TRBV18 to TRBJ2-7; TRBD1 matches 7 bases. The CDR3 covers 12 residues. V lost 5 bases, J lost 5 bases, and 3 bases stayed unmatched. Germline CDR1 and CDR2: KGHSH and LQKENI. The CDR3 region is CASSSTGDEQYF. Here the CDR3 DNA reads TGTGCCAGCTCATCCACAGGGGACGAGCAGTACTTC.

This clone was recorded a few times. V is TRBV6-5 and J is TRBJ1-1; possibly TRBD1 for D (5 bases). The V and J ends lost 7 bases and 6 bases respectively, with 12 bases between them. CDR1 MNHEY and CDR2 SVGAGI come from the germline V gene. The CDR3 is 12 amino acids. The DNA for the CDR3 is TGTGCCAGCACCGATGACAGCGCTGAAGCTTTCTTT. Its protein product is CASTDDSAEAFF.

The chain couples TRBV11-3 to TRBJ2-1; TRBD2 aligns across 8 bases. V gave up 6 bases and J gave up 4 bases; unmatched junction bases: 8. Germline values: CDR1 SGHNT, CDR2 YENEEA. The CDR3 has 15 residues. The CDR3 sequence is CASSPGTRAYNEQFF. DNA of the CDR3: TGTGCCAGCAGTCCCGGGACTAGGGCGTACAATGAGCAGTTCTTC.

CDR3 nucleotides: TGTGCCAGCAGTTACGCCTTGGGACAGAACACTGAAGCTTTCTTT. It encodes CASSYALGQNTEAFF. This chain connects TRBV6-5 to TRBJ1-1; TRBD1 is a possible D gene (6 bases). CDR1 is MNHEY and CDR2 is SVGAGI in the germline V gene. V was clipped by 2 bases and J by 1 base, with 11 bases between them. The CDR3 extends over 15 amino acids.

CDR3 region: CASSRPDTVQETQYF. CDR3 in DNA: TGTGCCAGCAGCCGCCCAGATACGGTACAAGAGACCCAGTACTTC. The V gene is TRBV5-6, the J gene TRBJ2-5; no firm D call. The V gene's germline CDR1 is SGHDT and CDR2 YYEEEE. The length of the CDR3 is 15 residues. Trimming pared 4 bases from V and 2 bases from J, leaving 15 bases between.

This clone was observed once. V gene TRBV4-2 combines with J gene TRBJ2-1; 8 nucleotides match TRBD1. The CDR3 loop spans 18 amino acids. Trimming cost V 2 bases and J 8 bases; bases outside gene matches: 17. Germline CDR1 and CDR2: LGHNA and YNFKEQ. The CDR3 reads CASSQLRDRMVGGDEQFF. CDR3 nucleotides: TGTGCCAGCAGCCAACTCCGGGACAGGATGGTCGGGGGCGATGAGCAGTTCTTC.

The V call is TRBV7-9, the J call TRBJ2-5; 7 bases align to TRBD2. The junction had 5 bases not matched to a gene; V was cut back by 4 bases and J by 9 bases. Germline values: CDR1 SEHNR, CDR2 FQNEAQ (reference sequence). The CDR3 is 12 residues long. The CDR3 here is CASSSDRGAQYF. The DNA of the CDR3 is TGTGCCAGCAGCTCCGACCGGGGGGCCCAGTACTTC.

The V gene is TRBV7-9, the J gene TRBJ2-1, with D uncertain. The CDR3 has 15 residues. V was cut by 4 bases and J by 4 bases, with 14 bases left in between. CDR1 SEHNR and CDR2 FQNEAQ come from the germline V gene (reference sequence). The CDR3 DNA reads as TGTGCCAGCAGCTACTCCAACCCTAGGTACAATGAGCAGTTCTTC. This encodes CASSYSNPRYNEQFF.

The rearrangement uses TRBV5-1 and TRBJ2-7, with 9 nucleotides matching TRBD1. Germline V gives CDR1 SGHRS, CDR2 YFSETQ. The CDR3 spans 15 residues. The J segment lost 5 bases and the V segment lost 6 bases, leaving 12 bases of the junction unmatched. CDR3 coding DNA: TGCGCCAGCAAAAACACCGGGACAGGGATCAACGAGCAGTACTTC. This translates into CASKNTGTGINEQYF. The complete variable domain, with remaining parts taken from reference TRBV5-1 and TRBJ2-7, reads KAGVTQTPRYLIKTRGQQVTLSCSPISGHRSVSWYQQTPGQGLQFLFEYFSETQRNKGNFPGRFSGRQFSNSRSEMNVSTLELGDSALYLCASKNTGTGINEQYFGPGTRLTVT.

This chain links TRBV15 with TRBJ1-2; 8 bases align to TRBD1. V lost 4 bases and J lost 7; bases outside the gene matches: 11. Germline V gene sequence: CDR1 LNHNV, CDR2 YYDKDF (reference sequence). This CDR3 spans 15 amino acids. The CDR3 region is CATSKLAGGRGGYTF. The CDR3 bases are TGTGCCACCAGCAAATTAGCAGGGGGCCGGGGTGGCTACACCTTC.

This sequence joins TRBV5-4 and TRBJ1-2; TRBD1 agrees at 8 bases. The CDR3 covers 17 residues. CDR1 SGHNT and CDR2 YYREEE come from the germline V gene (reference sequence). V was clipped by 2 bases and J by 3 bases; unmatched bases: 12. CDR3: CASSLRATGGADYGYTF. CDR3 bases: TGTGCCAGCAGCTTACGGGCAACAGGGGGGGCTGACTATGGCTACACCTTC. Full variable domain (rest looked up from reference TRBV5-4 and TRBJ1-2): ETGVTQSPTHLIKTRGQQVTLRCSSQSGHNTVSWYQQALGQGPQFIFQYYREEENGRGNFPPRFSGLQFPNYSSELNVNALELDDSALYLCASSLRATGGADYGYTFGSGTRLTVV.

The rearrangement links TRBV23-1 to TRBJ2-7, with TRBD2 as a possible D gene (5 bases). TRBV23-1 is assigned to the ORF class and has an uncertain function. CDR3 size: 17 residues. V shed 0 bases and J shed 7 bases, with 22 bases lying between them. CDR3 nucleotides: TGCGCCAGCAGTCAATCTTATTGGCCTGGGAGCGACCTGGAGCAGTACTTC. It specifies CASSQSYWPGSDLEQYF.

This sequence joins TRBV19 and TRBJ1-1; tentative D call: TRBD1 (5 bases). The CDR3 contains 15 residues. The germline CDR1 and CDR2 sequences are LNHDA and SQIVND (reference sequence). V was clipped by 1 base and J by 4 bases, with 13 bases between them. CDR3 loop: CASSIVTGLGTEAFF. The CDR3 bases are TGTGCCAGTAGTATAGTCACAGGTCTAGGCACTGAAGCTTTCTTT.

Concerning this clone: This same CDR3 is encoded by further DNA sequences in the sample. This chain uses TRBV11-2 with TRBJ2-7; maybe TRBD1 (5 bases). V lost 5 bases and J lost 4, with 15 bases in between. CDR3 size: 14 residues. From germline, CDR1 is SGHAT and CDR2 FQNNGV. The CDR3 DNA reads as TGTGCCAGCAGCCTAGGACAAGGAGATTACGAGCAGTACTTC. Its protein product is CASSLGQGDYEQYF. The variable domain in full, with the rest retrieved from reference TRBV11-2 and TRBJ2-7, is EAGVAQSPRYKIIEKRQSVAFWCNPISGHATLYWYQQILGQGPKLLIQFQNNGVVDDSQLPKDRFSAERLKGVDSTLKIQPAKLEDSAVYLCASSLGQGDYEQYFGPGTRLTVT.

This clone appeared a few times. The chain recombines TRBV5-4 with TRBJ2-2; 9 positions agree with TRBD2. V shed 2 bases and J 6 bases; nucleotides not matched to a gene: 5. CDR1 is SGHNT and CDR2 is YYREEE in the germline V gene (reference sequence). The CDR3 is 15 amino acids. The CDR3: CASSFPLAGPGELFF. The CDR3 DNA sequence: TGTGCCAGCAGCTTTCCGCTAGCGGGACCCGGGGAGCTGTTTTTT. Full variable domain (outside the CDR3, taken from reference TRBV5-4 and TRBJ2-2): ETGVTQSPTHLIKTRGQQVTLRCSSQSGHNTVSWYQQALGQGPQFIFQYYREEENGRGNFPPRFSGLQFPNYSSELNVNALELDDSALYLCASSFPLAGPGELFFGEGSRLTVL.

V usage is TRBV5-6 and J usage is TRBJ2-5; D not resolved. The CDR3 is made up of 14 amino acids. The V end was cut by 0 bases, the J end by 2 bases, with 8 bases between. CDR1 is SGHDT and CDR2 is YYEEEE in the germline V gene. CDR3 residues: CASSLVSTQETQYF. In DNA, the CDR3 is TGTGCCAGCAGCTTGGTATCTACTCAAGAGACCCAGTACTTC.

For this clone: Being one base from a much bigger clone, this may be a read error. The chain carries TRBV13 and TRBJ2-7; 14 bases are shared with TRBD2. Losses at the gene ends were 3 bases for V and 4 bases for J; bases not matched to a gene: 2. CDR3 length equals 15 residues. Germline V CDR1 and CDR2: PRHDT, FYEKMQ (reference sequence). CDR3 coding DNA: TGTGCCAGCAGCTTTGGGACTAGCGGGAGATACGAGCAGTACTTC. Translation: CASSFGTSGRYEQYF.